The T cell receptor (beta chain) under discussion was sequenced for a study of shared T cell receptors in the human thymus. This table comes from immunoSEQ multiplex PCR, and its TCRdb copy is limited to in-frame clones, with some not included. The sample has 500,000 to 750,000 clones, approximately 87% seen once. The data also belong to a second study, concerning human thymus T cells.

The receptor was isolated from a boy in the first two years of life with a congenital heart defect. Input material: thymocytes.

CDR3 residues: CASSEVLAGGTDTQYF. CDR3 DNA sequence: TGTGCCAGCAGTGAAGTCTTAGCGGGAGGGACAGATACGCAGTATTTT. V usage is TRBV6-4 and J usage is TRBJ2-3; 11 bases are a match to TRBD2. CDR3 length: 16 amino acids. V trimming: 3 bases; J trimming: 3 bases; junction bases outside the gene matches: 5. Germline V gene lookup returns CDR1 MRHNA and CDR2 SNTAGT.